Below, 25 T cell receptor beta chains from the same sample are listed, as sequenced in a study of blood T cell repertoires in COVID-19. Libraries were prepared by immunoSEQ multiplex PCR; TCRdb keeps only in-frame clonotypes and omits some of them. The data show 300,000 or so clones, around 87% seen once. The sample taken for sequencing was peripheral blood. The receptors come from a woman aged 45-60 years who had recovered from COVID-19.

This clone was counted a single time. The genes are TRBV5-6 and TRBJ1-1, with TRBD1 as a possible D gene (5 bases). The germline gives CDR1 SGHDT, CDR2 YYEEEE. With 4 bases removed from V and 3 bases from J, the gap between germline ends came to 7 bases. The CDR3 runs 12 residues. The CDR3 region is CASSGGDTEAFF. The CDR3, as DNA: TGTGCCAGCAGCGGGGGGGACACTGAAGCTTTCTTT.

The chain has TRBV7-6 and TRBJ2-3, with 9 bases aligning to TRBD1. This CDR3 is 15 amino acids long. The V gene's germline CDR1 is SGHVS and CDR2 FNYEAQ. V was clipped by 8 bases and J by 0 bases; unmatched bases: 6. This chain's CDR3 is CASGRTGASTDTQYF. CDR3 sequence (DNA): TGTGCCAGCGGAAGGACAGGGGCGAGCACAGATACGCAGTATTTT.

The CDR3 spells CASKIGQGGNEQFF. In nucleotides, the CDR3 is TGTGCCAGCAAAATCGGCCAGGGGGGCAATGAGCAGTTCTTC. The chain uses TRBV6-4 and TRBJ2-1; D is perhaps TRBD1 (7 bases). The CDR3 totals 14 residues. The V gene's germline CDR1 is MRHNA and CDR2 SNTAGT. V was trimmed by 7 bases and J by 6 bases, leaving 16 bases between them.

The J gene is TRBJ2-7, the V gene TRBV10-3; 8 bases are shared with TRBD2. Trimming at V came to 8 bases and at J to 3 bases, leaving 6 bases not matched to a gene. CDR1 is ENHRY, CDR2 SYGVKD, per germline. The CDR3 totals 13 residues. CDR3 in DNA: TGTGCCATCCGAAGCGGGAGAAGCTACGAGCAGTACTTC. It codes for CAIRSGRSYEQYF.

The chain links TRBV12-3 or TRBV12-4 to TRBJ2-2; D may be TRBD1 (5 bases). The CDR3 is made up of 13 amino acids. Trimming shortened V by 6 bases and J by 1 base, and 6 bases separated the two germline ends. CDR3 protein: CASRQGNTGELFF. The CDR3 DNA reads TGTGCCAGCAGGCAGGGGAACACCGGGGAGCTGTTTTTT.

This clone was counted a single time. This chain joins TRBV9 and TRBJ1-1, with D maybe TRBD1 (6 bases). The CDR3 length is 15 residues. The germline V gene encodes CDR1 SGDLS and CDR2 YYNGEE. Trimming cost V 0 bases and J 4 bases, with 13 bases left between them. The CDR3 region is CASSVDPGASTEAFF. CDR3 nucleotides: TGTGCCAGCAGCGTAGATCCAGGGGCGAGCACTGAAGCTTTCTTT.

The chain joins TRBV27 to TRBJ2-3; 8 bases are shared with TRBD2. This CDR3 is built from 16 residues. Germline lookup yields CDR1 MNHEY and CDR2 SMNVEV (reference sequence). J lost 5 bases, V lost 4 bases, and 11 bases had no gene match. Written as DNA, the CDR3 is TGTGCCAGCAGTTCCCCGGGGGGGCCAATGGGAGATACGCAGTATTTT. Protein sequence: CASSSPGGPMGDTQYF.

This sequence joins TRBV19 and TRBJ1-1; TRBD1 matches at 8 bases. The germline V gene encodes CDR1 LNHDA and CDR2 SQIVND (reference sequence). The CDR3 contains 14 residues. With V trimmed by 5 bases and J by 9 bases, 11 bases remained unmatched. CDR3 DNA: TGTGCCAGTAGTGGGGATAGACAGGGGACTAAAGCTTTCTTT. This sequence encodes CASSGDRQGTKAFF.

The genes are TRBV6-5 and TRBJ2-3; D gene uncertain. The CDR3 extends over 13 amino acids. Germline lookup yields CDR1 MNHEY and CDR2 SVGAGI. Trimming pared 6 bases from V and 5 bases from J, leaving 12 bases between. The DNA of the CDR3 is TGTGCCAGCAGGTTCTCAGGTGAAGATACGCAGTATTTT. Its translation: CASRFSGEDTQYF.

V usage is TRBV6-5 and J usage is TRBJ2-7, with D tentatively TRBD1 (5 bases). CDR1 MNHEY and CDR2 SVGAGI come from the germline V gene. The V gene lost 0 bases and the J gene lost 3 bases, with 12 bases spanning the gap. The length of the CDR3 is 15 residues. The CDR3, as DNA: TGTGCCAGCAGTTACTCGATGGCTCAGGGCTACGAGCAGTACTTC. This sequence encodes CASSYSMAQGYEQYF.

The chain couples TRBV3-1 (or the pseudogene TRBV3-2) to TRBJ2-2, with 10 bases lining up with TRBD2. This CDR3 has 15 amino acids. V gave up 4 bases and J gave up 5 bases; unmatched junction bases: 4. Germline loops: CDR1 LGHDT, CDR2 YNNKEL (reference sequence). The CDR3 sequence is CASSRAGGATGELFF. The CDR3 nucleotides are TGTGCCAGCAGCCGAGCGGGGGGGGCAACCGGGGAGCTGTTTTTT.

This chain uses TRBV20-1 with TRBJ1-2; TRBD1 matches at 7 bases. This CDR3 spans 11 amino acids. J was trimmed by 6 bases and V by 6 bases; bases with no gene match: 4. CDR1 DFQATT and CDR2 SNEGSKA come from the germline V gene (reference sequence). CDR3 amino acids: CSASGQDGYTF. The CDR3 nucleotides read TGCAGTGCGAGCGGACAGGATGGCTACACCTTC.

J is TRBJ2-1 and V is TRBV6-2 or TRBV6-3; D call uncertain. V lost 3 bases to trimming and J lost 8 bases, with 8 bases between them. This CDR3 region has 12 residues. Germline V CDR1 and CDR2: MNHEY, SVGEGT. This chain's CDR3 is CASSYSSHEQFF. In DNA, the CDR3 is TGTGCCAGCAGTTATAGCAGTCATGAGCAGTTCTTC.

This rearrangement joins TRBV24-1 to TRBJ2-3; 9 nucleotides agree with TRBD1. From germline, CDR1 is KGHDR and CDR2 SFDVKD. This CDR3 comprises 14 residues. V was pared by 7 bases and J by 3 bases, with 4 bases of the junction left unmatched. CDR3 DNA sequence: TGTGCCACCAGACGGGACAGGGATACAGATACGCAGTATTTT. Protein: CATRRDRDTDTQYF.

The chain combines TRBV7-2 with TRBJ2-1; 13 bases line up with TRBD2. V shed 5 bases, J shed 3 bases, and the junction held 10 bases outside the gene matches. Germline CDR1 and CDR2: SGHTA and FQGNSA. This CDR3 contains 18 residues. CDR3 coding DNA: TGTGCCAGCAGCACGCGGACTAGCGGGAGTGAAAACTACAATGAGCAGTTCTTC. It codes for CASSTRTSGSENYNEQFF.

The chain recombines TRBV27 with TRBJ1-1; tentative D call: TRBD1 (6 bases). The CDR3 is made up of 13 amino acids. Per the germline V gene, CDR1 is MNHEY and CDR2 is SMNVEV (reference sequence). V lost 4 bases and J lost 1, with 7 bases in between. Here the CDR3 DNA reads TGTGCCAGCAGTTCACAGGGGAACACTGAAGCTTTCTTT. Amino acids: CASSSQGNTEAFF.

V gene TRBV5-4 combines with J gene TRBJ2-7, with 8 bases identical to TRBD2. J lost 3 bases, V lost 4 bases, and 9 bases had no gene match. The CDR3 covers 15 residues. The germline CDR1 and CDR2 sequences are SGHNT and YYREEE (reference sequence). Here the CDR3 reads CASSLRGGANYEQYF. The CDR3, as DNA: TGTGCCAGCAGCCTCCGGGGGGGGGCCAACTACGAGCAGTACTTC.

V is TRBV7-2 and J is TRBJ2-5; 12 bases align to TRBD2. This CDR3 region has 16 residues. V lost 4 bases, J lost 5 bases, and 8 bases stayed unmatched. From germline, CDR1 is SGHTA and CDR2 FQGNSA. The CDR3 bases are TGTGCCAGCAGCTGGACTAGCGGGATGGTTCAGGAGACCCAGTACTTC. As protein: CASSWTSGMVQETQYF.

The chain uses TRBV27 and TRBJ2-3; possibly TRBD2 for D (6 bases). Between the trimmed V and J ends, which lost 3 bases and 0 bases, there was a span of 10 bases. The CDR3 consists of 15 residues. CDR1 is MNHEY, CDR2 SMNVEV, per germline (reference sequence). CDR3 residues: CASSFTGSSTDTQYF. For the CDR3, the DNA is TGTGCCAGCAGTTTTACCGGGAGTAGCACAGATACGCAGTATTTT.

V and J are TRBV25-1 and TRBJ2-2; 8 nucleotides line up with TRBD1. V was clipped by 4 bases and J by 2 bases; unmatched bases: 6. Germline V gives CDR1 MGHDK, CDR2 SYGVNS. The CDR3 loop spans 16 amino acids. CDR3 sequence (DNA): TGTGCCAGCAGTGGGGGGACAGGTAGTAACACCGGGGAGCTGTTTTTT. This encodes CASSGGTGSNTGELFF.

The chain couples TRBV6-1 to TRBJ2-7; 10 bases align to TRBD1. This CDR3 is built from 17 residues. Germline V lookup: CDR1 MNHNS, CDR2 SASEGT. With V trimmed by 0 bases and J by 1 base, 6 bases remained unmatched. The CDR3 spells CASSEAIWTGGSYEQYF. The DNA for the CDR3 is TGTGCCAGCAGTGAAGCGATATGGACAGGGGGTTCCTACGAGCAGTACTTC.

CDR3 bases: TGCGCCAGCAGCCACGACCGGGACTATGGTGAAAAACTGTTTTTT. This encodes CASSHDRDYGEKLFF. This chain connects TRBV4-3 to TRBJ1-4; D perhaps matches TRBD1 (5 bases). CDR3 size: 15 residues. The germline CDR1 and CDR2 sequences are LGHNA and YSLEER. The ends were cut back, 3 bases at V and 7 bases at J, with 15 bases in the middle.

This clone turned up a few times. The same CDR3 can be traced to other DNA sequences in this sample. The gene calls are TRBV19 and TRBJ1-2, with a tentative D call TRBD1 (6 bases). The CDR3 sequence is 12 residues long. The germline V gene has CDR1 LNHDA and CDR2 SQIVND (reference sequence). Deletions cut 5 bases from V and 7 bases from J, with 11 bases between. This chain's CDR3 is CASSVTGIGYTF. Here the CDR3 DNA reads TGTGCCAGTAGTGTCACAGGGATTGGCTACACCTTC.

The chain links TRBV5-4 to TRBJ1-4, with TRBD1 matching 8 bases. The CDR3 is made up of 14 amino acids. Per germline, CDR1 SGHNT and CDR2 YYREEE (reference sequence). The V segment lost 0 bases and the J segment 7 bases; nucleotides outside the gene matches: 2. CDR3 DNA: TGTGCCAGCAGCTTGGACAGGGGGAGTGAAAAACTGTTTTTT. This encodes CASSLDRGSEKLFF.

This clone appeared once. The chain links TRBV30 to TRBJ2-7; 7 nucleotides align to TRBD2. The length of the CDR3 is 13 residues. V gave up 2 bases and J gave up 3 bases; unmatched junction bases: 4. The germline V gene encodes CDR1 GTSNPN and CDR2 SVGIG (reference sequence). The CDR3 protein is CAWSWGLNYEQYF. The CDR3 nucleotides read TGTGCCTGGAGTTGGGGACTAAACTACGAGCAGTACTTC.